The rows below give T cell receptor beta chains drawn from one sample of a study of control samples from healthy donors and cancer patients. Data came from immunoSEQ multiplex PCR; TCRdb stores just in-frame clones and leaves some out. The ten top clones account for more than 2%, within a sample of roughly 190,000 clones. The sequenced sample consisted of blood. These receptor sequences come from a woman aged 25 to 45 in good health. CDR3s include the opening cysteine and the closing phenylalanine or tryptophan.

cdr3_aa v_call
CASSPKQGNQPQHF TRBV6-5
CASSDVGQGGGYGYTF TRBV2
CASSQGAGGLAETQYF TRBV4-1
CASSLPDTQYF TRBV7-2
CATSDPGQGFYGYTF TRBV24-1
CASSGTDYNEQFF TRBV10-1
CASRPTGNNSPLHF TRBV3-1/TRBV3-2
CASSLKARSYEQYF TRBV27
CASSVDRGRTYGYTF TRBV13
CASSRDREIYEQYF TRBV19
CASSLGPNSGNTIYF TRBV7-2
CASSQVTGNGYTF TRBV4-2
CASSLEMTGSGNTIYF TRBV7-2
CASSQRQGQSNTEAFF TRBV18
CASSSGTGSSLNTEAFF TRBV18
CASSLFSGYGYTF TRBV5-4
CASSSGAGYGYTF TRBV12-3/TRBV12-4
CSARTGIDEKLFF TRBV29-1
CASSRSGRIDEQFF TRBV7-9
CASSSQGRNGYTF TRBV28
CASSFGSGNTIYF TRBV28
CASSPRVGEQYF TRBV4-1
CASSQLPERHNEQFF TRBV4-2
CASSEEGRADTQYF TRBV2
CASSLGSYEQYF TRBV7-3
CASSALGQYKGNTIYF TRBV9
CASSFLGVGGGYTF TRBV28
CASSLSQNEQFF TRBV28
CASSFSQGGEQYF TRBV27